These 19 T cell receptor beta chains were sequenced from one sample in a study of T cells after yellow fever vaccination. TCRdb re-called the 5' RACE reads through MiXCR, storing one row per CDR3 protein. The sample holds hundreds of thousands of distinct CDR3 sequences; less than 15% are singletons and the top ten take 11% to 15%. The sample consisted of PBMCs, taken on the day of the yellow fever booster vaccination. These receptors all stem from a man between 25 and 39 years old who received the YFV17D yellow fever vaccine.

The CDR3 DNA reads as TGCAGCGTTGGTGGCCTAGCGGGAGCCAATGAGCAGTTCTTC. Encoded protein: CSVGGLAGANEQFF. This chain connects TRBV29-1 to TRBJ2-1, with 10 bases matching TRBD2. CDR1 and CDR2 from the germline V gene are SQVTM and ANQGSEA. Germline trimming cut 4 bases from V and 6 bases from J; bases unmatched to any gene: 6. CDR3 length equals 14 residues.

The V call is TRBV7-3, the J call TRBJ2-3; D tentatively fits TRBD1 or TRBD2 (5 bases each). Trimming took 5 bases from V and 6 from J, leaving 18 bases between them. The CDR3 sequence is 15 residues long. Germline CDR1 is SGHTA and CDR2 is FQGTGA. Written as DNA, the CDR3 is TGTGCCAGCAGCAACCAGGGTTTGGGGGAGGATACGCAGTATTTT. Its translation: CASSNQGLGEDTQYF.

The genes are TRBV7-2 and TRBJ2-7; 10 nucleotides line up with TRBD2. In germline, CDR1 is SGHTA, CDR2 FQGNSA. V was pared by 5 bases and J by 6 bases, with 10 bases of the junction left unmatched. CDR3 length: 15 residues. The CDR3 loop is CASSLSSTSGFEQYF. CDR3 bases: TGTGCCAGCAGCCTAAGCTCGACTAGCGGGTTCGAGCAGTACTTC.

The chain combines TRBV19 with TRBJ2-3; D is undetermined. Per germline, CDR1 LNHDA and CDR2 SQIVND (reference sequence). CDR3 length: 13 amino acids. Trimming stripped 0 bases from V and 9 bases from J, with 10 bases between. CDR3 protein: CASSIEGRVTQYF. CDR3 sequence (DNA): TGTGCCAGTAGTATAGAGGGAAGGGTGACGCAGTATTTT.

This clonotype was seen a few times. The CDR3 nucleotides are TGTGCCAGCAGCCAAGGGAATTTTCGGGGCGAGCAGTACTTC. It translates to CASSQGNFRGEQYF. The gene calls are TRBV14 and TRBJ2-7; D is possibly TRBD2 (5 bases). The V gene's germline CDR1 is SGHDN and CDR2 FVKESK. With 1 base removed from V and 6 bases from J, the gap between germline ends came to 13 bases. The CDR3 runs to 14 residues.

This clonotype was detected a few times. The chain joins TRBV6-5 to TRBJ1-2; no reliable D call. Deletions cut 5 bases from V and 0 bases from J, with 10 bases between. CDR1 is MNHEY, CDR2 SVGAGI, per germline. The CDR3 loop spans 14 amino acids. The CDR3 here is CASSRRPTNYGYTF. Here the CDR3 DNA reads TGTGCCAGCAGTCGACGGCCTACTAACTATGGCTACACCTTC.

This clonotype came up a few times. The chain has TRBV18 and TRBJ2-1; TRBD2 matches at 9 bases. The CDR3 is 15 amino acids. V shed 2 bases, J shed 4 bases, and the junction held 3 bases outside the gene matches. Germline V gives CDR1 KGHSH, CDR2 LQKENI. DNA for the CDR3: TGTGCCAGCTCACCAACCCTAGCGGGATACAATGAGCAGTTCTTC. This encodes CASSPTLAGYNEQFF.

This clonotype appeared a few times. The rearrangement joins TRBV5-6 to TRBJ2-7; D gene unclear. CDR3 length: 14 amino acids. V gave up 4 bases and J gave up 0 bases, with 11 bases separating them. From germline, CDR1 is SGHDT and CDR2 YYEEEE. The CDR3 loop is CASSPDRLSYEQYF. CDR3 sequence (DNA): TGTGCCAGCAGCCCCGACCGTCTCTCCTACGAGCAGTACTTC.

This clonotype has more than one count but fewer than ten. V and J are TRBV20-1 and TRBJ2-3; 9 nucleotides agree with TRBD2. Trimming took 5 bases from V and 4 from J; bases not matched to a gene: 7. Germline values: CDR1 DFQATT, CDR2 SNEGSKA (reference sequence). The CDR3 consists of 14 residues. CDR3 nucleotides: TGCAGTGCTGCGATTAGCGGGAGTGCAGATACGCAGTATTTT. Its protein is CSAAISGSADTQYF.

J is TRBJ2-2 and V is TRBV11-2; unclear D gene. V lost 2 bases and J lost 6, with 10 bases in between. Germline V lookup: CDR1 SGHAT, CDR2 FQNNGV. This CDR3 is 14 amino acids long. The CDR3 region has the DNA TGTGCCAGCAGCTTAATTTCTTCGTCCGGGGAGCTGTTTTTT. This gives the protein CASSLISSSGELFF.

In this sample, this clonotype turned up a few times. The genes are TRBV11-2 and TRBJ2-5, with 7 nucleotides matching TRBD1. Germline V CDR1 and CDR2: SGHAT, FQNNGV. This CDR3 is 13 amino acids long. Trimming removed 5 bases from V and 13 bases from J; junction bases left unmatched: 13. The CDR3 DNA is TGTGCCAGCAGCACGGCCCCTGACAGGGTGAGGTACTTC. Its protein product is CASSTAPDRVRYF.

The chain links TRBV20-1 to TRBJ2-7; 10 positions agree with TRBD1. V dropped 5 bases and J dropped 12; count of bases not matched to a gene: 13. Germline V gene data show CDR1 as DFQATT and CDR2 as SNEGSKA (reference sequence). The CDR3 sequence is 13 residues long. The DNA for the CDR3 is TGCAGTGCTCACCGGGACAGGGGCCAATACCCGTACTTC. The encoded protein is CSAHRDRGQYPYF.

The chain is built from TRBV7-9 and TRBJ2-3; 7 nucleotides align to TRBD2. The V gene's germline CDR1 is SEHNR and CDR2 FQNEAQ (reference sequence). V shed 4 bases, J shed 4 bases, and the junction held 8 bases outside the gene matches. The CDR3 has 15 residues. In nucleotides, the CDR3 is TGTGCCAGCAGCTCCGCGGGAGAAGGAGCAGATACGCAGTATTTT. This encodes CASSSAGEGADTQYF.

The V gene is TRBV9, the J gene TRBJ2-5; TRBD2 is a possible D gene (6 bases). The germline V and J ends were trimmed by 3 bases and 3 bases, with 18 bases remaining between them. The CDR3 sequence is 16 residues long. CDR1 is SGDLS, CDR2 YYNGEE, per germline. In DNA form, the CDR3 reads TGTGCCAGCAGCGACCCCGGCGGAGGGCTGAAAGAGACCCAGTACTTC. Protein product: CASSDPGGGLKETQYF.

The V call is TRBV5-1, the J call TRBJ2-7, with D tentatively TRBD2 (6 bases). In germline, CDR1 is SGHRS, CDR2 YFSETQ. CDR3 length: 14 residues. Deletions cut 1 base from V and 4 bases from J, with 12 bases between. CDR3 nucleotides: TGCGCCAGCAGCTTGAGAGGGAGGCTGTACGAGCAGTACTTC. Its translation: CASSLRGRLYEQYF.

Only a few counts were recorded for this clonotype. V usage is TRBV18 and J usage is TRBJ2-1, with TRBD2 matching over 8 bases. In germline, CDR1 is KGHSH, CDR2 LQKENI. The CDR3 contains 15 residues. Unmatched junction bases numbered 5, after V lost 4 bases and J lost 3 bases. The CDR3: CASSLLLADYNEQFF. The CDR3, as DNA: TGTGCCAGCTCACTCCTACTAGCGGACTACAATGAGCAGTTCTTC.

The table lists this clonotype with a few counts. The genes are TRBV7-9 and TRBJ1-4; D might be TRBD1 (5 bases). This CDR3 has 15 amino acids. The V end was cut by 2 bases, the J end by 3 bases, with 10 bases between. Germline lookup yields CDR1 SEHNR and CDR2 FQNEAQ (reference sequence). The CDR3 DNA follows: TGTGCCAGCAGCTTACAGGGAACACCTAATGAAAAACTGTTTTTT. Residues: CASSLQGTPNEKLFF.

This chain joins TRBV24-1 and TRBJ2-3, with 7 bases aligning to TRBD1. The J segment lost 6 bases and the V segment lost 4 bases, leaving 18 bases of the junction unmatched. Germline values: CDR1 KGHDR, CDR2 SFDVKD. This CDR3 is built from 18 residues. CDR3 protein: CATSEPDRVYAFSDTQYF. The CDR3 DNA is TGTGCCACCAGTGAACCTGACAGGGTCTACGCTTTTTCGGATACGCAGTATTTT.

This clonotype was observed at least ten times. The chain couples TRBV7-9 to TRBJ1-6; D ambiguous. CDR3 length: 14 residues. Trimming took 5 bases from V and 5 from J, leaving 10 bases between them. Germline lookup yields CDR1 SEHNR and CDR2 FQNEAQ (reference sequence). The CDR3 reads CASSPSIDNSPLHF. CDR3 bases: TGTGCCAGCAGCCCTAGCATTGATAATTCACCCCTCCACTTT.